These 28 T cell receptor beta chains came from one sample sequenced in a study of control samples from healthy donors and cancer patients. The table came from immunoSEQ multiplex PCR; TCRdb's copy has only in-frame clones and leaves some out. The table lists some 200,000 clones, 91% of them singletons. The sequencing sample was made of blood. The receptors derive from a woman aged 25 to 45 in good health.

This clone came up once. The chain joins TRBV7-2 to TRBJ1-4; tentatively, D is TRBD1 (6 bases). The CDR3 contains 14 residues. Germline values: CDR1 SGHTA, CDR2 FQGNSA. The V gene lost 2 bases and the J gene lost 7 bases, with 11 bases spanning the gap. In nucleotides, the CDR3 is TGTGCCAGCAGCTTATCGGGGGCGGGTGAAAAACTGTTTTTT. Amino acid sequence: CASSLSGAGEKLFF. The variable domain in full, with the rest retrieved from reference TRBV7-2 and TRBJ1-4, is GAGVSQSPSNKVTEKGKDVELRCDPISGHTALYWYRQSLGQGLEFLIYFQGNSAPDKSGLPSDRFSAERTGGSVSTLTIQRTQQEDSAVYLCASSLSGAGEKLFFGSGTQLSVL.

The sample holds a few counts of this clone. V usage is TRBV19 and J usage is TRBJ1-6, with 7 positions matching TRBD1. V lost 0 bases, J lost 6 bases, and 2 bases stayed unmatched. CDR1 LNHDA and CDR2 SQIVND come from the germline V gene (reference sequence). This CDR3 contains 15 residues. This CDR3 is CASSIDRGTNSPLHF. In DNA, the CDR3 is TGTGCCAGTAGTATAGACAGGGGGACTAATTCACCCCTCCACTTT.

As to this clone: The same CDR3 also results from other DNA sequences found in this sample. The chain recombines TRBV28 with TRBJ2-7; the match to TRBD1 covers 9 bases. The CDR3 contains 14 residues. After removal of 2 bases from V and 4 bases from J, the junction contained 3 bases not matched to a gene. The germline V gene encodes CDR1 MDHEN and CDR2 SYDVKM. This CDR3 is CASSLGDRVYEQYF. CDR3 nucleotide sequence: TGTGCCAGCAGTTTAGGGGACAGGGTGTACGAGCAGTACTTC.

This chain connects TRBV2 to TRBJ1-6, with 8 bases lining up with TRBD1. J lost 7 bases, V lost 3 bases, and 5 bases had no gene match. The CDR3 consists of 15 residues. CDR1 and CDR2 (germline): SNHLY, FYNNEI. The CDR3 spells CASSDSTGGNSPLHF. As DNA, the CDR3 is TGTGCCAGCAGTGATAGCACAGGGGGGAATTCACCCCTCCACTTT.

The chain couples TRBV6-6 to TRBJ2-1, with TRBD2 matching 10 bases. Per the germline V gene, CDR1 is MNHNY and CDR2 is SVGAGI (reference sequence). V gave up 6 bases and J gave up 8 bases; unmatched junction bases: 4. The CDR3 runs 13 residues. The DNA of the CDR3 is TGTGCCAGCAGATCGGGACTAGCGCATGAGCAGTTCTTC. This codes for CASRSGLAHEQFF.

J is TRBJ2-3 and V is TRBV6-4; 8 bases agree with TRBD2. CDR1 MRHNA and CDR2 SNTAGT come from the germline V gene. The length of the CDR3 is 15 residues. With 5 bases clipped from V and 3 bases from J, the junction kept 7 bases outside the gene matches. CDR3 DNA: TGTGCCAGCAGTAAGGTGGCTAGCGGGACAGATACGCAGTATTTT. This sequence encodes CASSKVASGTDTQYF.

This chain joins TRBV4-1 and TRBJ1-3, with D unclear. The CDR3 totals 13 residues. Trimming left V 1 base short and J 4 bases short, with 5 bases between. Germline-derived CDR1 and CDR2 are MGHRA and YSYEKL. This CDR3 is CASSQGQGNTIYF. The DNA for the CDR3 is TGCGCCAGCAGCCAAGGGCAGGGAAACACCATATATTTT.

This chain joins TRBV7-2 and TRBJ1-2, with 8 bases matching TRBD1. The CDR3 is 15 residues long. J lost 4 bases, V lost 5 bases, and 9 bases had no gene match. The germline gives CDR1 SGHTA, CDR2 FQGNSA. CDR3 in DNA: TGTGCCAGCAGCCAGCCATCGGGACAGGCCTATGGCTACACCTTC. Translating gives CASSQPSGQAYGYTF.

This clone was seen only once. The rearrangement links TRBV9 to TRBJ1-1, with no clear D. This CDR3 is built from 14 residues. Germline CDR1 and CDR2: SGDLS and YYNGEE. V shed 0 bases and J shed 1 base, with 7 bases lying between them. CDR3 sequence (DNA): TGTGCCAGCAGCGTAGGCAGCGGGAACACTGAAGCTTTCTTT. This encodes CASSVGSGNTEAFF.

The genes are TRBV6-1 and TRBJ1-1; D gene ambiguous. The germline V gene encodes CDR1 MNHNS and CDR2 SASEGT. Trimming left V 2 bases short and J 6 bases short, with 10 bases between. This CDR3 region has 13 residues. The CDR3 sequence is CASSELGGSEAFF. CDR3 nucleotide sequence: TGTGCCAGCAGTGAATTAGGAGGGTCTGAAGCTTTCTTT.

The chain employs TRBV2 and TRBJ2-1; 9 bases align to TRBD2. V trimming: 6 bases; J trimming: 5 bases; junction bases outside the gene matches: 2. Germline V gives CDR1 SNHLY, CDR2 FYNNEI. The CDR3 sequence is 13 residues long. The CDR3 DNA reads as TGTGCCAGCAGGACTAGCGGAGACAATGAGCAGTTCTTC. Translated: CASRTSGDNEQFF.

The chain employs TRBV7-7 and TRBJ2-3; 9 bases map to TRBD2. Germline CDR1 reads SSHAT; CDR2 reads FNYEAQ (reference sequence). The CDR3 has 14 amino acids. Trimming at V came to 1 base and at J to 4 bases, leaving 0 bases not matched to a gene. The CDR3 sequence is CASSLGTSADTQYF. CDR3 in DNA: TGTGCCAGCAGCTTAGGGACTAGCGCAGATACGCAGTATTTT.

This sequence joins TRBV2 and TRBJ1-2, with D maybe TRBD1 (5 bases). CDR3 size: 14 residues. V lost 6 bases and J lost 0, with 11 bases in between. Per the germline V gene, CDR1 is SNHLY and CDR2 is FYNNEI. The CDR3 spells CASRPRGANYGYTF. The CDR3 DNA is TGTGCCAGCAGACCTCGGGGGGCTAACTATGGCTACACCTTC.

This clone was seen more than once but under ten times. This chain joins TRBV29-1 and TRBJ1-2; the match to TRBD1 covers 9 bases. V gave up 6 bases and J gave up 4 bases; unmatched junction bases: 6. This CDR3 has 13 residues. CDR1 and CDR2 (germline): SQVTM, ANQGSEA. This CDR3 is CSVAGTGTYGYTF. DNA for the CDR3: TGCAGCGTCGCCGGGACAGGGACCTATGGCTACACCTTC. The variable domain in full, with the rest retrieved from reference TRBV29-1 and TRBJ1-2, is SAVISQKPSRDICQRGTSLTIQCQVDSQVTMMFWYRQQPGQSLTLIATANQGSEATYESGFVIDKFPISRPNLTFSTLTVSNMSPEDSSIYLCSVAGTGTYGYTFGSGTRLTVV.

By share, this clone ranks as medium-sized. V is TRBV5-5 and J is TRBJ2-1, with TRBD1 identical over 10 bases. The CDR3 covers 16 residues. Germline CDR1 SGHKS, CDR2 YYEKEE (reference sequence). The trim removed 2 bases at V and 3 bases at J, leaving 5 bases unmatched. The CDR3 spells CASSLPTGGLYNEQFF. As DNA, the CDR3 is TGTGCCAGCAGCTTACCGACAGGGGGCCTCTACAATGAGCAGTTCTTC.

Only one count was recorded for this clone. This chain links TRBV27 with TRBJ2-1; 7 nucleotides align to TRBD1. The CDR3 length is 12 residues. V was pared by 6 bases and J by 8 bases, with 4 bases of the junction left unmatched. Germline-derived CDR1 and CDR2 are MNHEY and SMNVEV (reference sequence). CDR3 bases: TGTGCCAGCAGCCCGACAGGGTATGAGCAGTTCTTC. Translated, it gives CASSPTGYEQFF.

The chain combines TRBV28 with TRBJ2-5; D uncertain. Trimming removed 3 bases at V and 1 base at J, with 6 bases between. CDR1 is MDHEN and CDR2 is SYDVKM in the germline V gene. This CDR3 is built from 13 residues. For the CDR3, the DNA is TGTGCCAGCAGTTTTCCGCCCCAAGAGACCCAGTACTTC. The encoded protein is CASSFPPQETQYF.

J is TRBJ2-5 and V is TRBV4-2; TRBD2 might be the D (6 bases). Trimming removed 1 base at V and 2 bases at J, with 8 bases between. Germline lookup yields CDR1 LGHNA and CDR2 YNFKEQ. This CDR3 has 14 residues. The CDR3 DNA is TGTGCCAGCAGCCAAGGTCGGGGGCAAGAGACCCAGTACTTC. Translating it yields CASSQGRGQETQYF.

The rearrangement uses TRBV15 and TRBJ1-1, with a weak D call TRBD1 (6 bases). The germline V and J ends were trimmed by 1 base and 4 bases, with 13 bases remaining between them. From germline, CDR1 is LNHNV and CDR2 YYDKDF (reference sequence). This CDR3 is built from 15 residues. The CDR3 reads CATSRVHLQGTEAFF. The DNA of the CDR3 is TGTGCCACCAGCAGAGTTCATTTACAGGGCACTGAAGCTTTCTTT.

V gene TRBV4-1 combines with J gene TRBJ1-6, with TRBD1 as a possible D gene (5 bases). This CDR3 contains 13 residues. V was trimmed by 0 bases and J by 11 bases, leaving 8 bases between them. Germline CDR1 reads MGHRA; CDR2 reads YSYEKL. CDR3 in amino acids: CASSQDGGPPLHF. CDR3 bases: TGCGCCAGCAGCCAAGATGGGGGACCACCCCTCCACTTT.

J is TRBJ2-5 and V is TRBV27; no reliable D call. Between the trimmed V and J ends, which lost 1 base and 0 bases, there was a span of 3 bases. CDR3 size: 13 residues. Germline V gene data show CDR1 as MNHEY and CDR2 as SMNVEV (reference sequence). The CDR3 reads CASSLFYQETQYF. The DNA of the CDR3 is TGTGCCAGCAGTTTATTCTACCAAGAGACCCAGTACTTC.

The chain employs TRBV19 and TRBJ1-4; D ambiguous. The ends were cut back, 4 bases at V and 0 bases at J, with 6 bases in the middle. Looked up from germline, CDR1 is LNHDA and CDR2 is SQIVND (reference sequence). The CDR3 is made up of 14 amino acids. The CDR3: CASSNGATNEKLFF. The CDR3 bases are TGTGCCAGTAGTAACGGGGCAACTAATGAAAAACTGTTTTTT. The full variable domain, completed using reference TRBV19 and TRBJ1-4, is DGGITQSPKYLFRKEGQNVTLSCEQNLNHDAMYWYRQDPGQGLRLIYYSQIVNDFQKGDIAEGYSVSREKKESFPLTVTSAQKNPTAFYLCASSNGATNEKLFFGSGTQLSVL.

The chain links TRBV7-9 to TRBJ2-1; the match to TRBD2 covers 11 bases. This CDR3 has 15 amino acids. The trim removed 5 bases at V and 4 bases at J, leaving 4 bases unmatched. Germline assignment: CDR1 SEHNR and CDR2 FQNEAQ (reference sequence). This CDR3 is CASSRLAGNYNEQFF. The CDR3 nucleotides read TGTGCCAGCAGCCGACTAGCGGGAAATTACAATGAGCAGTTCTTC.

The rearrangement links TRBV15 to TRBJ1-1, with 8 bases identical to TRBD1. Germline V gene data show CDR1 as LNHNV and CDR2 as YYDKDF (reference sequence). The CDR3 length is 18 residues. V gave up 1 base and J gave up 3 bases; unmatched junction bases: 13. The chain's CDR3 is CATSRVLRQGFSDTEAFF. The CDR3 coding sequence is TGTGCCACCAGCAGAGTTCTAAGACAGGGGTTTTCGGACACTGAAGCTTTCTTT. Combining the CDR3 with reference TRBV15 and TRBJ1-1 gives the whole variable domain DAMVIQNPRYQVTQFGKPVTLSCSQTLNHNVMYWYQQKSSQAPKLLFHYYDKDFNNEADTPDNFQSRRPNTSFCFLDIRSPGLGDTAMYLCATSRVLRQGFSDTEAFFGQGTRLTVV.

The V and J genes are TRBV3-1 (or the pseudogene TRBV3-2) and TRBJ2-5; 7 bases agree with TRBD2. The V gene end was trimmed by 1 base and the J gene end by 1 base; junction bases not matched to a gene: 6. This CDR3 contains 16 residues. Germline CDR1 and CDR2: LGHDT and YNNKEL (reference sequence). In DNA form, the CDR3 reads TGTGCCAGCAGCCAAGGGAGACTAGCTCCCCAAGAGACCCAGTACTTC. Amino acids: CASSQGRLAPQETQYF.

V usage is TRBV7-9 and J usage is TRBJ2-3; 8 bases match TRBD2. Looked up from germline, CDR1 is SEHNR and CDR2 is FQNEAQ (reference sequence). The CDR3 is 14 residues long. The V and J ends lost 1 base and 8 bases, in that order; junction bases with no gene match: 5. DNA for the CDR3: TGTGCCAGCAGCTTAGATCTAGCGGGTCTTACGCAGTATTTT. Its translation: CASSLDLAGLTQYF.

The chain couples TRBV5-1 to TRBJ2-1; D gene ambiguous. CDR1 SGHRS and CDR2 YFSETQ come from the germline V gene. CDR3 length: 12 amino acids. The V end was cut by 0 bases, the J end by 10 bases, with 8 bases between. In nucleotides, the CDR3 is TGCGCCAGCAGCTTGGCCTCCAGGGAGCAGTTCTTC. As protein: CASSLASREQFF. Full variable domain (missing parts from reference TRBV5-1 and TRBJ2-1): KAGVTQTPRYLIKTRGQQVTLSCSPISGHRSVSWYQQTPGQGLQFLFEYFSETQRNKGNFPGRFSGRQFSNSRSEMNVSTLELGDSALYLCASSLASREQFFGPGTRLTVL.

The J gene is TRBJ1-3, the V gene TRBV2; D remains unclear. Trimming pared 2 bases from V and 4 bases from J, leaving 9 bases between. The germline V gene encodes CDR1 SNHLY and CDR2 FYNNEI. The CDR3 covers 14 residues. The CDR3 loop is CASSEIGSGNTIYF. CDR3 sequence (DNA): TGTGCCAGCAGTGAAATAGGGTCCGGAAACACCATATATTTT.